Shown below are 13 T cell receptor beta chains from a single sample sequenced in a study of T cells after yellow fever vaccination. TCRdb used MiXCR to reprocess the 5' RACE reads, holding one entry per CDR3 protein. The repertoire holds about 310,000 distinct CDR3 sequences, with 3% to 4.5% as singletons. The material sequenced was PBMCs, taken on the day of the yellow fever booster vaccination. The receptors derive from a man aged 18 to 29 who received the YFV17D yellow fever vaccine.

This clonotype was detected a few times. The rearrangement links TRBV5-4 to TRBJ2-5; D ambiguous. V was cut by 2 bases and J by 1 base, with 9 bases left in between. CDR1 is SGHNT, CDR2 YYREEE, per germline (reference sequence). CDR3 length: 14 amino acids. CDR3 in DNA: TGTGCCAGCAGCTTCAATCAGGTCCAAGAGACCCAGTACTTC. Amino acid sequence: CASSFNQVQETQYF.

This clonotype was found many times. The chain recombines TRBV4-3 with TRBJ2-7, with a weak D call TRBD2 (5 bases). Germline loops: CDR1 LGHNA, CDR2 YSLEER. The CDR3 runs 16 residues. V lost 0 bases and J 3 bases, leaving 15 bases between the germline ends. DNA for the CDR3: TGCGCCAGCAGCCAAGATTATGCTCCCCGGGGCTACGAGCAGTACTTC. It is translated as CASSQDYAPRGYEQYF.

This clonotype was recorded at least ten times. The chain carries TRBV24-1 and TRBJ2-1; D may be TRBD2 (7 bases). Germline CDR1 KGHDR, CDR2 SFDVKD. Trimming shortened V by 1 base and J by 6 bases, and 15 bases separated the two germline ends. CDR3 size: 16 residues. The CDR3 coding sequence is TGTGCCACCAGTGATTTTAAGGGGGGACTAACCAATGAGCAGTTCTTC. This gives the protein CATSDFKGGLTNEQFF.

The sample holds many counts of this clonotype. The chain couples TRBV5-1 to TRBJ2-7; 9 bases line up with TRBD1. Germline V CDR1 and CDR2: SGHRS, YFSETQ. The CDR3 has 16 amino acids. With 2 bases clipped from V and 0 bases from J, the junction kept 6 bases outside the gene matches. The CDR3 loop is CASSLGPQGASYEQYV. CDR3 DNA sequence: TGCGCCAGCAGCTTAGGGCCACAGGGGGCCTCCTACGAGCAGTACGTC.

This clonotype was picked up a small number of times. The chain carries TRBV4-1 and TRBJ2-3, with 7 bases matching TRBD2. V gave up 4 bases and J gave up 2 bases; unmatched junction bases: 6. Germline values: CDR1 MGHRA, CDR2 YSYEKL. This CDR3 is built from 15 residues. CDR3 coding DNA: TGCGCCAGCAGCCGCACTAGCGAACCCACAGATACGCAGTATTTT. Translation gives CASSRTSEPTDTQYF.

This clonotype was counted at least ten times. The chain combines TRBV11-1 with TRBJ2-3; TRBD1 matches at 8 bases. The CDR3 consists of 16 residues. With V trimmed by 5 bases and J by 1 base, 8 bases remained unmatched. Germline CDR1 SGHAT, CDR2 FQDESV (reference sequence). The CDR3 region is CASSTGQGLGTDTQYF. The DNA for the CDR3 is TGTGCCAGCAGCACTGGACAGGGCCTTGGCACAGATACGCAGTATTTT.

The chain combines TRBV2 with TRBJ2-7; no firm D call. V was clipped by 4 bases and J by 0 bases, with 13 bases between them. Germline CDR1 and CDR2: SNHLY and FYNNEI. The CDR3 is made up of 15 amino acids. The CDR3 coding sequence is TGTGCCAGCAGTGCGACGCTCCTGCGCTCCTACGAGCAGTACTTC. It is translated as CASSATLLRSYEQYF.

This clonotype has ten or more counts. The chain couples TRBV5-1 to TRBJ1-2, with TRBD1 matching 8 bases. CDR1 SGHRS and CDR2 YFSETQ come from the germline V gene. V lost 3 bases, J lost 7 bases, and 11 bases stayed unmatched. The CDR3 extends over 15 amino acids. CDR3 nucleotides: TGCGCCAGCAGCTACGATTCAGGGGGCGGAGGTGGCTACACCTTC. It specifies CASSYDSGGGGGYTF.

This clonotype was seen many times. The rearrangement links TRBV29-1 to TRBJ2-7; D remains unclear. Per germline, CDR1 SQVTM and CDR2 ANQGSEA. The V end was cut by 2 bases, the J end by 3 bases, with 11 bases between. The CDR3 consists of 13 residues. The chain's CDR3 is CSVETEDFYEQYF. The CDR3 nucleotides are TGCAGCGTTGAAACAGAGGATTTCTACGAGCAGTACTTC.

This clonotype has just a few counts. The CDR3 is CASDTAENIQYF. The CDR3, as DNA: TGTGCCAGTGATACGGCAGAAAACATTCAGTACTTC. The rearrangement joins TRBV2 to TRBJ2-4; D not certain. Germline V gene data show CDR1 as SNHLY and CDR2 as FYNNEI. Deletions cut 9 bases from V and 5 bases from J, with 11 bases between. The CDR3 has 12 residues.

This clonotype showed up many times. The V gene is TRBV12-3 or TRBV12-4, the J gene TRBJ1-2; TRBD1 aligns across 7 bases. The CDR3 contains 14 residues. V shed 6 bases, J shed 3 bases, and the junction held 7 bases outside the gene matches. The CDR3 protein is CASSLIGTDYGYTF. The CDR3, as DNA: TGTGCCAGCAGCCTAATCGGGACAGACTATGGCTACACCTTC.

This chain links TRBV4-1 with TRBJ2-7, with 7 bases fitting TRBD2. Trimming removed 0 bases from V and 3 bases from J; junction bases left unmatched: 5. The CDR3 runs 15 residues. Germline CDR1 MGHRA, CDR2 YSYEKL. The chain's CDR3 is CASSQEGGRDYEQYV. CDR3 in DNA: TGCGCCAGCAGCCAAGAAGGTGGGAGGGACTACGAGCAGTACGTC.

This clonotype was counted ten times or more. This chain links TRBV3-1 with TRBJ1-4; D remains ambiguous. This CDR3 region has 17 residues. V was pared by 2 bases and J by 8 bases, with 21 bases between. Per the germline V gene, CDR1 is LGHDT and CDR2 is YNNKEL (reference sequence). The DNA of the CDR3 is TGTGCCAGCAGCCAATTTCCGAAGCTCGGAGGAGAGGAAAAACTGTTTTTT. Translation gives CASSQFPKLGGEEKLFF. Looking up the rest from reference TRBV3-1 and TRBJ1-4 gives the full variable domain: DTAVSQTPKYLVTQMGNDKSIKCEQNLGHDTMYWYKQDSKKFLKIMFSYNNKELIINETVPNRFSPKSPDKAHLNLHINSLELGDSAVYFCASSQFPKLGGEEKLFFGSGTQLSVL.